This record concerns one T cell receptor beta chain sequence. The count of this clone is one. Its recognized antigen is unknown. Nothing much larger sits one base from this clone, and base qualities are not available. Reading the germline V gene gives CDR1 SGHAT and CDR2 FQNNGV. V lost 8 bases and J lost 7 bases; the stretch between them is 23 bases long. The CDR3 holds 15 amino acids from the cysteine to the phenylalanine. Left in the record is the CDR3 DNA by itself, 45 bases read in frame from the first base. The collaborating institutions used their own protocols to collect whole blood in K2EDTA tubes. Collaborator samples were shipped for TCRbeta analysis as frozen whole blood, isolated PBMCs, or DNA extracted from either sample type. TCRbeta CDR3 regions were amplified from genomic DNA by means of the immunoSEQ Assay, a bias-controlled multiplex PCR. For the original study's pipeline: Within the assay, amplification of reference gene primers was used to estimate how many nucleated cells each sample contained. To quantify the absolute abundance of each unique TCRbeta CDR3 rearrangement, sequence reads were collapsed and filtered. For each sample, productive Simpson clonality was calculated by taking the square root of Simpson's diversity index across productive rearrangements. In TCRdb, the immuneACCESS table is reduced to in-frame sequences with V and J assigned. These tables do not hold every clone; where another copy was compared, an unresolved V gene accounts for under half, and the others remain unexplained. For V, J and clone size, that table is used; D and trimming come from the DNA. The sample records 90,000 or so clones, roughly nine tenths of which are singletons. 3% to 4% of the sample is taken by the ten largest.

This sample is drawn from a study of blood T cell repertoires in COVID-19 (TCRdb year 2020). With respect to the entire study: The collaborator samples originated in the United States, Italy and Spain and spanned the acute and convalescent phases of COVID-19. The prospective study material was composed of cDNA or gDNA derived from T cells, B-cell-depleted T cells, or PBMCs. Subjects who had been exposed to COVID-19, were actively infected with it, or had recovered from it provided the deeply sampled blood TCRbeta repertoires that made up the dataset. The repertoires were released in a freely available public database intended as a resource for research on the immune response to SARS-CoV-2. The samples were drawn from two sources: the first 160 participants of the ongoing ImmuneRACE study, and 1,254 subjects contributed by 6 global collaborators. Sample metadata almost always included a de-identified subject ID, COVID-19 status, age in years and sex. HLA class I and class II types, where available, came from metadata supplied by the sample provider rather than from assay-based typing.

The study at large found these results: The quantity of clinical and demographic metadata differed by source and by participant and was supplied without curation.

The V and J genes are TRBV11-2 and TRBJ1-1; too little of a D gene remains to name it. The sequence was obtained from an older woman with acute or convalescent COVID-19. The sample was peripheral blood. CDR3 protein: CASCCPGGPIFEAFF. The bases read TGTGCCAGCTGTTGCCCAGGAGGGCCTATTTTTGAAGCTTTCTTT.